A selection of T cell receptor beta chains follows, all from one sample in a study of a mutant IDH1 vaccine in newly diagnosed glioma. The antigens of these receptors remain unknown. Libraries were prepared by immunoSEQ multiplex PCR; TCRdb keeps only in-frame clonotypes and omits some of them. The repertoire consists of 45,000 to 60,000 clones, with 78% occurring once and the leading ten covering about 5.2%. The specimen comprised PBMCs, sampled from a glioma patient whose treatment included an IDH1 peptide vaccine. The receptors originated from a man aged 45-65 years with glioma. CDR3s include the opening cysteine and the closing phenylalanine or tryptophan. The order of the fields is clone size, D gene, V gene, J gene, CDR3 DNA, CDR3 protein. A D gene is named only where the DNA matches it firmly. Clone size appears in some rows only: once, few, many, or a class for an expanded clone.

clone size: NA; D gene: NA; V gene: TRBV4-3; J gene: TRBJ1-4; CDR3 DNA: TGCGCCAGCAGCCAAGAGTCGAATGAAAAACTGTTTTTT; CDR3 protein: CASSQESNEKLFF
clone size: NA; D gene: NA; V gene: TRBV5-5; J gene: TRBJ2-7; CDR3 DNA: TGTGCCAGCAGCTTGGGTTCGGCGGGCTACGAGCAGTACTTC; CDR3 protein: CASSLGSAGYEQYF
clone size: NA; D gene: NA; V gene: TRBV6-1; J gene: TRBJ2-2; CDR3 DNA: TGTGCCAGCAGTGAATTGGCGGCAGCCTACACCGGGGAGCTGTTTTTT; CDR3 protein: CASSELAAAYTGELFF
clone size: NA; D gene: NA; V gene: TRBV6-5; J gene: TRBJ2-1; CDR3 DNA: TGTGCCAGCAGTTACGGGGCCCCCAGGGGCAATGAGCAGTTCTTC; CDR3 protein: CASSYGAPRGNEQFF
clone size: few; D gene: NA; V gene: TRBV19; J gene: TRBJ1-2; CDR3 DNA: TGTGCCACAGGGAACTATGGCTACACCTTC; CDR3 protein: CATGNYGYTF
clone size: few; D gene: NA; V gene: TRBV6-5; J gene: TRBJ2-2; CDR3 DNA: TGTGCCAGCAGTATGAACACCGGGGAGCTGTTTTTT; CDR3 protein: CASSMNTGELFF
clone size: NA; D gene: NA; V gene: TRBV10-2; J gene: TRBJ2-5; CDR3 DNA: TGCGCCAGCAGTGGAGACAGCGGGCCACAAGAGACCCAGTACTTC; CDR3 protein: CASSGDSGPQETQYF
clone size: once; D gene: NA; V gene: TRBV19; J gene: TRBJ1-5; CDR3 DNA: TGTGCCAGTAGTATATCAGGGTCGAGACAGCCCCAGCATTTT; CDR3 protein: CASSISGSRQPQHF
clone size: NA; D gene: NA; V gene: TRBV7-9; J gene: TRBJ2-5; CDR3 DNA: TGTGCCAGCAGCTATCAAGAGACCCAGTACTTC; CDR3 protein: CASSYQETQYF
clone size: NA; D gene: NA; V gene: TRBV5-1; J gene: TRBJ2-2; CDR3 DNA: TGCGCCAGCAGCTTTCAGGGACCGAACACCGGGGAGCTGTTTTTT; CDR3 protein: CASSFQGPNTGELFF
clone size: few; D gene: NA; V gene: TRBV18; J gene: TRBJ2-7; CDR3 DNA: TGTGCCAGCTCACCTTTGGACAGTGCTGGGCAGCAGTACTTC; CDR3 protein: CASSPLDSAGQQYF
clone size: few; D gene: NA; V gene: TRBV6-5; J gene: TRBJ2-2; CDR3 DNA: TGTGCCAGCAGATCGTCGAACACCGGGGAGCTGTTTTTT; CDR3 protein: CASRSSNTGELFF
clone size: NA; D gene: TRBD2; V gene: TRBV6-5; J gene: TRBJ2-5; CDR3 DNA: TGTGCCAGCAGGGACGGGGGGGCGTGGGAGACCCAGTACTTC; CDR3 protein: CASRDGGAWETQYF
clone size: NA; D gene: NA; V gene: TRBV5-6; J gene: TRBJ1-2; CDR3 DNA: TGTGCCAGCAGCTCTACAGGTACTGCTAACTATGGCTACACCTTC; CDR3 protein: CASSSTGTANYGYTF
clone size: NA; D gene: TRBD1; V gene: TRBV27; J gene: TRBJ2-2; CDR3 DNA: TGTGCCAGCATCCCAGGGGGCACCGGGGAGCTGTTTTTT; CDR3 protein: CASIPGGTGELFF
clone size: NA; D gene: TRBD2; V gene: TRBV5-1; J gene: TRBJ2-5; CDR3 DNA: TGCGCCAGCAGCTTATTAGGGAGGGGTGCCATGGAGACCCAGTACTTC; CDR3 protein: CASSLLGRGAMETQYF
clone size: NA; D gene: TRBD1; V gene: TRBV7-9; J gene: TRBJ1-1; CDR3 DNA: TGTGCCAGCAGCTTGGGACAGGGGACGAACACTGAAGCTTTCTTT; CDR3 protein: CASSLGQGTNTEAFF
clone size: NA; D gene: NA; V gene: TRBV5-6; J gene: TRBJ2-1; CDR3 DNA: TGTGCCAGCAGCTTCACGTACAATGAGCAGTTCTTC; CDR3 protein: CASSFTYNEQFF
clone size: NA; D gene: TRBD1; V gene: TRBV7-8; J gene: TRBJ2-2; CDR3 DNA: TGTGCCAGCAGCTTAGTGAACAGGGGCACCGGGGAGCTGTTTTTT; CDR3 protein: CASSLVNRGTGELFF
clone size: NA; D gene: TRBD2; V gene: TRBV2; J gene: TRBJ2-5; CDR3 DNA: TGTGCCAGCAGTGAAGAGGGGACTACCAGGGACCAGTACTTC; CDR3 protein: CASSEEGTTRDQYF
clone size: NA; D gene: NA; V gene: TRBV5-4; J gene: TRBJ1-2; CDR3 DNA: TGTGCCAGCAGCAGTGGGACCTCCCACGGCTACACCTTC; CDR3 protein: CASSSGTSHGYTF
clone size: once; D gene: TRBD1; V gene: TRBV5-8; J gene: TRBJ1-1; CDR3 DNA: TGTGCCAGCAGACCAGACAGGGATAGCACTGAAGCTTTCTTT; CDR3 protein: CASRPDRDSTEAFF
clone size: NA; D gene: NA; V gene: TRBV6-1; J gene: TRBJ2-2; CDR3 DNA: TGTGCCAGCGAGAGGTGGGGCACCGGGGAGCTGTTTTTT; CDR3 protein: CASERWGTGELFF
clone size: NA; D gene: TRBD1; V gene: TRBV2; J gene: TRBJ1-1; CDR3 DNA: TGTGCCAGCAGGGGACAGAGTGAAGCTTTCTTT; CDR3 protein: CASRGQSEAFF
clone size: NA; D gene: TRBD1; V gene: TRBV19; J gene: TRBJ2-3; CDR3 DNA: TGTGCCAGTACCCAGGGGGACAGCACAGATACGCAGTATTTT; CDR3 protein: CASTQGDSTDTQYF